The source of this T cell receptor beta chain is a study of cytomegalovirus exposure and HLA in healthy donors. Researchers ran the PCR with 60 Vbeta and 13 Jbeta primers. Assay: immunoSEQ multiplex PCR; the TCRdb copy retains only in-frame clones and omits some. Of around 210,000 clones detected, roughly 84% appear once; the ten largest clones hold roughly 0.24%. Overall study findings and caveats: An Asian-associated ancestry cluster reportedly showed fewer N-insertions than the approximately 660-donor mean in a later analysis.

Germline CDR1 and CDR2: MNHEY and SMNVEV (reference sequence). This CDR3 contains 16 residues. V lost 8 bases and J 4 bases, leaving 21 bases between the germline ends. As regards this clone: Its antigen is unknown.

The chain has TRBV27 and TRBJ2-1; possibly TRBD2 for D (7 bases). The sample was PBMCs. The source of this sequence is a girl aged 2 to 9 in good health and CMV-seronegative. The CDR3, as DNA: TGTGCCAGCGGAACCCGGGGGGCTTACGTTTACAATGAGCAGTTCTTC. This codes for CASGTRGAYVYNEQFF.